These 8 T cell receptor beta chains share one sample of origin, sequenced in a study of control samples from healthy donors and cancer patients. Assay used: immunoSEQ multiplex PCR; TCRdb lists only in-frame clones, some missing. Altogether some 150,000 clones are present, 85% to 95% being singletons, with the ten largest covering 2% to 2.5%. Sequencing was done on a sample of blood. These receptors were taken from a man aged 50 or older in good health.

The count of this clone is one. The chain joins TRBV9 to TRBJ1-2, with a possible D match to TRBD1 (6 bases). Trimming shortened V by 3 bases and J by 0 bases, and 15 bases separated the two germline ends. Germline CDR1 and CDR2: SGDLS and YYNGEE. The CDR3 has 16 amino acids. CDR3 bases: TGTGCCAGCAGCGCAAGCCCTGGGACAACTAACTATGGCTACACCTTC. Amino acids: CASSASPGTTNYGYTF.

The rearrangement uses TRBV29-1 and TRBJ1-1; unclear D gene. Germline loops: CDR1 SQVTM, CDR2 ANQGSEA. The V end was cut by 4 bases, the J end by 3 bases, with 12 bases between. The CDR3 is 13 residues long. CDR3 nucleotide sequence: TGCAGCGTTGCCGGCAGCGGGTACACTGAAGCTTTCTTT. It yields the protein CSVAGSGYTEAFF.

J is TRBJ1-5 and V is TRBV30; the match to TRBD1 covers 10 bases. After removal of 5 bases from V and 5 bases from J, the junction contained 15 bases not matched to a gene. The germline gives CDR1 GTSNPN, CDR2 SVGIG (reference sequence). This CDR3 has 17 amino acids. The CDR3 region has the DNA TGTGCCTGGGCCAGGTTTCCGCCGGGGACAGGGGATCAGCCCCAGCATTTT. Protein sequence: CAWARFPPGTGDQPQHF.

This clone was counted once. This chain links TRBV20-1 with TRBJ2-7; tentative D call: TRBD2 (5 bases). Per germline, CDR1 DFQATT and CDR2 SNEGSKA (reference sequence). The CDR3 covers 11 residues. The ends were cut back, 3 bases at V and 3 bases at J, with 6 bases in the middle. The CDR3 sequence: CSASSGYEQYF. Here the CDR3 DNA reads TGCAGTGCTAGCAGCGGCTACGAGCAGTACTTC.

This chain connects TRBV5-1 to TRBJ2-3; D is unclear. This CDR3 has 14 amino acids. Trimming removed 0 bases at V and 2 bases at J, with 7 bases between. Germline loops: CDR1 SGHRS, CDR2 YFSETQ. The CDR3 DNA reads TGCGCCAGCAGCTTGGACGGGTACACAGATACGCAGTATTTT. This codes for CASSLDGYTDTQYF.

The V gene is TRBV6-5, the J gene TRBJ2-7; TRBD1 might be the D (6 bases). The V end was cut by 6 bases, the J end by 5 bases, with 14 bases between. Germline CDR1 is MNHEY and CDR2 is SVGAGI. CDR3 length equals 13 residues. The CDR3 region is CASRLGQINEQYF. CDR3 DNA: TGTGCCAGCAGACTGGGACAAATAAACGAGCAGTACTTC.

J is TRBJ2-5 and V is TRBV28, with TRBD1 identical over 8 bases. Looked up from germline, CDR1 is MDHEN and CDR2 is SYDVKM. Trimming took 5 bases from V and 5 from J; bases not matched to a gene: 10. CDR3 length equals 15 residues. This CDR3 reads CASSPPQGAGETQYF. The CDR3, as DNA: TGTGCCAGCAGTCCCCCGCAGGGGGCTGGGGAGACCCAGTACTTC.

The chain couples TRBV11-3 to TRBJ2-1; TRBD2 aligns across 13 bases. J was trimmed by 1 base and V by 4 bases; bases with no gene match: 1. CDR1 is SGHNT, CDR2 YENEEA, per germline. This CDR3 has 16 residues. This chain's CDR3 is CASSSGLAGSYNEQFF. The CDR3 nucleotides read TGTGCCAGCAGCTCGGGACTAGCGGGATCCTACAATGAGCAGTTCTTC.